Each of the 3 T cell receptor beta chains below was sequenced from the same sample in a study of early T cells in non-severe SARS-CoV-2 infection. Each CDR3 protein gets one entry after TCRdb re-called the 5' RACE reads with MiXCR. The sample lists tens of thousands of distinct CDR3 sequences; over 4.5% were seen once. The sample consisted of whole blood, taken at baseline. The receptors originated from an adult who was a healthcare worker with PCR-confirmed SARS-CoV-2 infection or an uninfected control (not recorded which).

This clonotype occurred a few times. V and J are TRBV19 and TRBJ2-7; 8 positions agree with TRBD2. Unmatched junction bases numbered 15, after V lost 5 bases and J lost 3 bases. This CDR3 has 17 residues. The germline CDR1 and CDR2 sequences are LNHDA and SQIVND (reference sequence). CDR3 DNA sequence: TGTGCCAGTAGTGCCCAACCGGGACTAGGTTTGGTCTACGAGCAGTACTTC. Protein: CASSAQPGLGLVYEQYF. Filled out from reference TRBV19 and TRBJ2-7, the complete variable domain reads DGGITQSPKYLFRKEGQNVTLSCEQNLNHDAMYWYRQDPGQGLRLIYYSQIVNDFQKGDIAEGYSVSREKKESFPLTVTSAQKNPTAFYLCASSAQPGLGLVYEQYFGPGTRLTVT.

A few counts support this clonotype. The rearrangement uses TRBV5-1 and TRBJ2-2, with 12 bases that match TRBD2. Germline V gene sequence: CDR1 SGHRS, CDR2 YFSETQ. This CDR3 has 17 residues. Trimming took 3 bases from V and 7 from J; bases not matched to a gene: 10. CDR3 DNA: TGCGCCAGCAGCTCCTCCCTAGCGGGAGGGCCAAACGGGGAGCTGTTTTTT. Its translation: CASSSSLAGGPNGELFF.

This clonotype was recorded at least ten times. This rearrangement joins TRBV11-2 to TRBJ2-1, with a tentative D call TRBD2 (6 bases). The germline CDR1 and CDR2 sequences are SGHAT and FQNNGV. This CDR3 is 14 amino acids long. The germline V and J ends were trimmed by 5 bases and 5 bases, with 13 bases remaining between them. DNA of the CDR3: TGTGCCAGCAGCATTAGCGGAACCAACAATGAGCAGTTCTTC. Amino acids: CASSISGTNNEQFF. The full variable domain, with the rest looked up from reference TRBV11-2 and TRBJ2-1, is EAGVAQSPRYKIIEKRQSVAFWCNPISGHATLYWYQQILGQGPKLLIQFQNNGVVDDSQLPKDRFSAERLKGVDSTLKIQPAKLEDSAVYLCASSISGTNNEQFFGPGTRLTVL.